This TCR beta chain is drawn from a study of T-cell memory formation after mild COVID-19. Study context: There were largely donor-specific TCR clusters.

A single record per CDR3 protein comes from TCRdb applying MiXCR to the 5' RACE reads. This sample yields 350,000 to 500,000 distinct CDR3 sequences, of which around 20% are seen a single time; roughly 8.4% belongs to the top ten. With V trimmed by 1 base and J by 5 bases, 7 bases remained unmatched. The germline V gene encodes CDR1 LGHNA and CDR2 YNFKEQ. This CDR3 region has 15 residues. This clonotype was recorded a few times. Its antigen is unidentified. Study-wide results and limits: CD4+ bias marked clones expanding day 15 to 37, unlike balanced contracting clones.

This TCR derives from an adult woman who had mild COVID-19 (a few samples of this study predate the infection). Cell type and time point are not known. The sample taken for sequencing was PBMCs or a T cell subset sorted from them (not recorded which). The chain recombines TRBV4-2 with TRBJ2-7; 8 nucleotides agree with TRBD1. For the CDR3, the DNA is TGTGCCAGCAGCCAAGCCGGACAGGGCGTCCACGAGCAGTACTTC. Protein: CASSQAGQGVHEQYF.